This TCR beta chain came from a study of STAT5B mutations in CD4+ large granular lymphocyte leukemia. As to this clone: Its specificity is unknown.

The CDR3 has 15 residues. J lost 10 bases, V lost 4 bases, and 5 bases had no gene match. Germline V gives CDR1 MGHDK, CDR2 SYGVNS. General study results and limits: Patient CD4-sorted repertoires stayed more clonal than healthy ones after leukemic-clone removal. Compared with healthy controls (2/35), patient top clones favored TRBV06 (8/27).

Method: immunoSEQ multiplex PCR; TCRdb's copy keeps in-frame clones and lacks some. The sample has some 45,000 clones; 80% to 90% are singletons. This TCR derives from a human donor in good health. The specimen sequenced was CD4+ T cells from blood buffy coats. The chain has TRBV25-1 and TRBJ2-1; 15 bases map to TRBD2. The CDR3 protein is CASSAPGLAGGEQFF. Here the CDR3 DNA reads TGTGCCAGCAGTGCTCCGGGACTAGCGGGAGGCGAGCAGTTCTTC.